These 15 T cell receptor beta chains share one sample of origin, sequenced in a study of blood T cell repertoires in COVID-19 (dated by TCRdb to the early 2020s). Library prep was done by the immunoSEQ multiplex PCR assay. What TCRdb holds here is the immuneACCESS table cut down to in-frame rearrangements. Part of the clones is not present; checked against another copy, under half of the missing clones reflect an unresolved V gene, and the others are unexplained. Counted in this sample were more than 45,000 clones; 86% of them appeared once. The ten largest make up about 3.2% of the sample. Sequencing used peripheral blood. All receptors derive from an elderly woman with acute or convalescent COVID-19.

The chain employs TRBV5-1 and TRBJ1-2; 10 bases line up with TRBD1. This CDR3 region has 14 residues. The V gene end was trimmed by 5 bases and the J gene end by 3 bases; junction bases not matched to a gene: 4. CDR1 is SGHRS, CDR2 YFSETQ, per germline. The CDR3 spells CASSGTGDDYGYTF. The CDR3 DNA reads TGCGCCAGCAGTGGGACAGGGGACGACTATGGCTACACCTTC.

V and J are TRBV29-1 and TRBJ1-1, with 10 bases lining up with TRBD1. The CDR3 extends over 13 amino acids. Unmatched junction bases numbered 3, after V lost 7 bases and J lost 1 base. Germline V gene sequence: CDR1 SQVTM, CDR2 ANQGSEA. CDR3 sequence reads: CSAGTGANTEAFF. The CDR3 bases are TGCAGCGCCGGGACAGGGGCGAACACTGAAGCTTTCTTT.

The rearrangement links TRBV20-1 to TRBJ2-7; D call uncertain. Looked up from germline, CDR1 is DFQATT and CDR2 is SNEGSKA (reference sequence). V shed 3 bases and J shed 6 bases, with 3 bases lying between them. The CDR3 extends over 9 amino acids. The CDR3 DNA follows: TGCAGTGCTAGCTTCGAGCAGTACTTC. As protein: CSASFEQYF.

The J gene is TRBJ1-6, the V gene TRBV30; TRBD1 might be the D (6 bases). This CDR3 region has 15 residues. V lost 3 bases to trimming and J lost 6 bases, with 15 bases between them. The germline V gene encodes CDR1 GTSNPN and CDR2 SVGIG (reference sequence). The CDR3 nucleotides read TGTGCCTGGAGGCTCATGGGGGCGGGTAATTCACCCCTCCACTTT. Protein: CAWRLMGAGNSPLHF.

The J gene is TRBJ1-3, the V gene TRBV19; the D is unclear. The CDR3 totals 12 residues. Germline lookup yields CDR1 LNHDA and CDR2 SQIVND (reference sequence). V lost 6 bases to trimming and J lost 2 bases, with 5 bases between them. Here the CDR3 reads CASSYTGNTIYF. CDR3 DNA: TGTGCCAGTAGCTATACTGGAAACACCATATATTTT.

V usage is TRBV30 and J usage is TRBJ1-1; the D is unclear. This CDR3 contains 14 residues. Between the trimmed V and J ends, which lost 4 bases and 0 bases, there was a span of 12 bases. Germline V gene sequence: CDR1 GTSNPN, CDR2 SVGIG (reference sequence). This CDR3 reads CAWNVGLLNTEAFF. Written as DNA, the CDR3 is TGTGCCTGGAACGTTGGACTCTTGAACACTGAAGCTTTCTTT.

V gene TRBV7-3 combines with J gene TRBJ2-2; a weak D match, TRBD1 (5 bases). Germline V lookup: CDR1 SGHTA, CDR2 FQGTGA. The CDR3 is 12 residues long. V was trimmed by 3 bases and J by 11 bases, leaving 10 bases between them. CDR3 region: CASSFGQGELFF. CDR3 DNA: TGTGCCAGCAGCTTCGGCCAGGGAGAGCTGTTTTTT.

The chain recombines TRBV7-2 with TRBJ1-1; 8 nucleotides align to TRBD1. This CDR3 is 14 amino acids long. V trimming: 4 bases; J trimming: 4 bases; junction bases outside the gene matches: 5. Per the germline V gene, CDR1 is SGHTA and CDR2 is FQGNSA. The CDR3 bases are TGTGCCAGCAGCTCTCAGGGGGCGCGCACTGAAGCTTTCTTT. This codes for CASSSQGARTEAFF.

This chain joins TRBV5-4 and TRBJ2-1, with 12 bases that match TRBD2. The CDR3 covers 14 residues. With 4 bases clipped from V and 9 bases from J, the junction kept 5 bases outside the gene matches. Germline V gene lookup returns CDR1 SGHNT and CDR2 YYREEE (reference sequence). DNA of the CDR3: TGTGCCAGCAGCGGTCGACTAGCGGGGGTTGAGCAGTTCTTC. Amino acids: CASSGRLAGVEQFF.

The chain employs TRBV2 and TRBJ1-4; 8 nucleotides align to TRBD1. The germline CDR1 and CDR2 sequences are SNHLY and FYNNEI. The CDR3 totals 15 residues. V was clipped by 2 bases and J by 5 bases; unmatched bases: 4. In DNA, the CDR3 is TGTGCCAGCAGTGAACCCGACAGGGGAAATGAAAAACTGTTTTTT. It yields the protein CASSEPDRGNEKLFF.

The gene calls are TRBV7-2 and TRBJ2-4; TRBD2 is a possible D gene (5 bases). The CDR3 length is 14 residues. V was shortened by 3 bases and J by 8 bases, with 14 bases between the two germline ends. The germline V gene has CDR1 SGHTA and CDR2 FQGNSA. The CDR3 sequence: CASSFLPDGDIQYF. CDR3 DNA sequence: TGTGCCAGCAGCTTCTTGCCTGACGGGGACATTCAGTACTTC.

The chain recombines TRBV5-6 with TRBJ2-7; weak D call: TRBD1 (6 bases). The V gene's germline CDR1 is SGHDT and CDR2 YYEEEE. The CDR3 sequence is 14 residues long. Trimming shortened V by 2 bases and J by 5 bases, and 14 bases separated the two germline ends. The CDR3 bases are TGTGCCAGCAGCTTCAACAGGGTCGCGAACGAGCAGTACTTC. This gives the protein CASSFNRVANEQYF.

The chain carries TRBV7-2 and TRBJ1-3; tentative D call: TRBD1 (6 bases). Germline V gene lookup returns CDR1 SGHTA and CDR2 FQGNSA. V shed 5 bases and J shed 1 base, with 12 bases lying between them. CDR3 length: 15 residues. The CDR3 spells CASSARTDSGNTIYF. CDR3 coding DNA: TGTGCCAGCAGCGCAAGGACAGATTCTGGAAACACCATATATTTT. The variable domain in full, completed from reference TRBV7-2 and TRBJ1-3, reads GAGVSQSPSNKVTEKGKDVELRCDPISGHTALYWYRQSLGQGLEFLIYFQGNSAPDKSGLPSDRFSAERTGGSVSTLTIQRTQQEDSAVYLCASSARTDSGNTIYFGEGSWLTVV.

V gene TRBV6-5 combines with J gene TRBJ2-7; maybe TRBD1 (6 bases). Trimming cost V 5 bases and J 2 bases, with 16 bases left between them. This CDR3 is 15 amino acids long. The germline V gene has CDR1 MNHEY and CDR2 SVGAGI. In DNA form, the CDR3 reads TGTGCCAGCAGTCTGGACAGTTTCGGTACCTACGAGCAGTACTTC. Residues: CASSLDSFGTYEQYF.

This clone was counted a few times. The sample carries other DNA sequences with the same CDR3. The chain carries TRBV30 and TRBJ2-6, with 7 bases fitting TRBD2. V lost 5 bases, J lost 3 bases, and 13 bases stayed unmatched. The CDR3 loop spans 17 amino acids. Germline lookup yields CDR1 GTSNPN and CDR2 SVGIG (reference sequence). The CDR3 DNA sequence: TGTGCCTGGGGGGGGGAGGGCCCCAAGGGTGGGGCCAACGTCCTGACTTTC. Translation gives CAWGGEGPKGGANVLTF.